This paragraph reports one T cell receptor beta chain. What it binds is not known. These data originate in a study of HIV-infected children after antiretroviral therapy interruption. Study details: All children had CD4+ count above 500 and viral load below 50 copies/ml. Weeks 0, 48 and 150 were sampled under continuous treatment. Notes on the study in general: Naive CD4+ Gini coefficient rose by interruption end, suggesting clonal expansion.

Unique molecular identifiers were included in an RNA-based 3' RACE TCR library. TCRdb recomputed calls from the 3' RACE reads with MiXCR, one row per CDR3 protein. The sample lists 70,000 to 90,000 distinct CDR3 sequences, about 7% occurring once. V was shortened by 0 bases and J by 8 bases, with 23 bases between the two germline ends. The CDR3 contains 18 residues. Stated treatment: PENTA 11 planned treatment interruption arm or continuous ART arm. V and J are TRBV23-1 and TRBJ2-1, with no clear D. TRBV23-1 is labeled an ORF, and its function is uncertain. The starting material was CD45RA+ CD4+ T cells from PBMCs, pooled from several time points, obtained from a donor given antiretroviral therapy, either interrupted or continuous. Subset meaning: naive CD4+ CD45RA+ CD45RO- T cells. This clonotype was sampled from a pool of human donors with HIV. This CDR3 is CASSQSRSDHTEDDEQFF. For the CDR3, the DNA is TGCGCCAGCAGTCAATCACGGTCGGACCACACCGAAGACGATGAGCAGTTCTTC.